This T cell receptor beta chain was documented in a study of graft-versus-host responses after intestinal transplantation. Whole-study context: Transplant recipients had multivisceral, liver-intestinal, or isolated intestinal grafts. Overall study results and limits: Individuals carrying graft-donor T cell macrochimerism showed high graft-versus-host to host-versus-graft clonal ratios in allografts. The highest levels of circulating GvH clones went along with early declines in HvG clones after transplant. Recipient marrow contained GvH clones, some of which appeared first in ileum or blood.

TCRdb's table, derived via immunoSEQ multiplex PCR, lists solely in-frame clones and lacks some. The sample lists 100,000 to 120,000 clones, around 93% occurring once. The V segment lost 4 bases and the J segment 4 bases; nucleotides outside the gene matches: 11. Germline V gives CDR1 SNHLY, CDR2 FYNNEI. This CDR3 has 17 residues. Only one count was recorded for this clone. The target antigen is unknown. This material consisted of unstimulated CD8+ T cells sorted from spleen or lymph node cells, taken before intestinal transplant. This TCR was sampled from a human donor who received an intestinal transplant. The V gene is TRBV2, the J gene TRBJ2-5; 11 bases align to TRBD2. CDR3 sequence reads: CASSAGLAGTSVETQYF. Written as DNA, the CDR3 is TGTGCCAGCAGTGCCGGACTAGCGGGCACTTCCGTAGAGACCCAGTACTTC. Using reference TRBV2 and TRBJ2-5 for the parts outside the CDR3, the full variable domain is EPEVTQTPSHQVTQMGQEVILRCVPISNHLYFYWYRQILGQKVEFLVSFYNNEISEKSEIFDDQFSVERPDGSNFTLKIRSTKLEDSAMYFCASSAGLAGTSVETQYFGPGTRLLVL.